This entry is about one TCR beta chain. This sample was included in a study of cytomegalovirus exposure and HLA in healthy donors. The CDR3 contains 14 residues. CDR1 KGHSH and CDR2 LQKENI come from the germline V gene. Trimming took off 2 bases at V and 12 bases at J, with 19 bases between the two ends. Primers: 60 Vbeta forward and 13 Jbeta reverse. Assay: immunoSEQ multiplex PCR; the TCRdb copy retains only in-frame clones and omits some. Recorded for this sample: around 210,000 clones. Donors likely had unrecorded immune exposures despite being nominally healthy when sampled. The sequence was obtained from a girl aged 2 to 10 in good health and CMV-seropositive. The V and J genes are TRBV18 and TRBJ1-1; tentatively, D is TRBD1 (6 bases). Sequencing input: PBMCs. CDR3 sequence reads: CASSPSGQGLETFF. The CDR3 nucleotides are TGTGCCAGCTCACCAAGTGGGCAGGGGCTTGAGACTTTCTTT.